The rows below give T cell receptor beta chains drawn from one sample of a study of OX40 agonist ivuxolimab in advanced cancers. Some clones are missing from TCRdb's copy, which holds only in-frame ones; the method was immunoSEQ multiplex PCR. The repertoire holds tens of thousands of clones, around 86% seen once, with around 1.8% in the top ten. Sequencing used CD4+ or CD8+ T cells sorted from blood, obtained in a trial of the OX40 agonist ivuxolimab. Receptors were obtained from an adult with an advanced solid tumor such as melanoma, head and neck, liver or kidney cancer. The CDR3 runs from the conserved cysteine through the conserved F or W. A D gene is named only where the DNA matches it firmly. Rows may omit the clone size; those that give it use once, few, many or a size class.

.	TRBV5-1	TRBJ2-1	.	CASSPDEEQFF	TGCGCCAGCAGCCCGGACGAAGAGCAGTTCTTC
once	TRBV13	TRBJ2-7	.	CASSLRQLYYEQYF	TGTGCCAGCAGTTTGCGACAGCTTTACTACGAGCAGTACTTC
.	TRBV5-1	TRBJ2-1	.	CASSLANRGAYNEQFF	TGCGCCAGCAGCTTGGCCAATCGGGGGGCATACAATGAGCAGTTCTTC
.	TRBV29-1	TRBJ2-5	.	CSVAPIAIQETQYF	TGCAGCGTGGCCCCAATAGCGATCCAAGAGACCCAGTACTTC
.	TRBV30	TRBJ2-6	.	CAWSSGRSSSGANVLTF	TGTGCCTGGAGTTCGGGCCGATCATCCTCTGGGGCCAACGTCCTGACTTTC
.	TRBV28	TRBJ2-3	.	CASSGSEGTDTQYF	TGTGCCAGCAGTGGTTCCGAAGGCACAGATACGCAGTATTTT
.	TRBV15	TRBJ2-7	TRBD2	CATSSGMGSLRDEQYF	TGTGCCACCAGTAGCGGGATGGGCAGTTTGAGGGACGAGCAGTACTTC
few	TRBV5-1	TRBJ2-5	TRBD2	CASSLASSGQETQYF	TGCGCCAGCAGCTTGGCCTCTAGCGGTCAAGAGACCCAGTACTTC
.	TRBV6-5	TRBJ2-5	.	CASSFERDTPDGQYF	TGTGCCAGCAGTTTCGAGCGGGACACCCCGGACGGCCAGTACTTC
once	TRBV18	TRBJ1-2	TRBD1	CASSYDRGQGYTF	TGTGCCAGCTCCTATGACAGGGGACAGGGCTACACCTTC
.	TRBV30	TRBJ1-5	.	CAWSGPGASQPQHF	TGTGCCTGGAGTGGACCAGGGGCCAGTCAGCCCCAGCATTTT
.	TRBV4-1	TRBJ2-7	.	CASSPGQAATDEQYF	TGCGCCAGCAGCCCCGGTCAGGCAGCGACTGACGAGCAGTACTTC
few	TRBV6-1	TRBJ2-7	.	CASSLDNYSYEQYF	TGTGCCAGCAGCTTGGACAACTACTCCTACGAGCAGTACTTC
once	TRBV11-3	TRBJ2-3	TRBD2	CASSDRTSGTDTQYF	TGTGCCAGCAGCGACCGGACTAGCGGCACAGATACGCAGTATTTT
.	TRBV14	TRBJ1-2	TRBD1	CASSLEPGTGYFYGYTF	TGTGCCAGCAGCCTAGAACCCGGGACAGGGTATTTTTATGGCTACACCTTC
.	TRBV19	TRBJ2-3	TRBD2	CASNSRGLAGSTDTQYF	TGTGCCAGTAATTCCCGCGGACTAGCCGGGAGCACAGATACGCAGTATTTT
.	TRBV27	TRBJ2-3	TRBD2	CASSNYRLAGERDTQYF	TGTGCCAGCAGTAACTACCGACTAGCGGGAGAACGAGATACGCAGTATTTT
.	TRBV7-2	TRBJ2-3	TRBD2	CASSQSPAGGLNTQYF	TGTGCCAGCAGCCAAAGTCCAGCGGGAGGGCTCAATACGCAGTATTTT
.	TRBV6-1	TRBJ2-3	.	CASLGLPDTQYF	TGTGCCAGCCTTGGGCTCCCAGATACGCAGTATTTT
.	TRBV28	TRBJ1-2	TRBD1	CASTVQGAVGYTF	TGTGCCAGCACCGTACAGGGGGCGGTGGGCTACACCTTC
few	TRBV7-2	TRBJ2-7	.	CASSLVGGQYF	TGTGCCAGCAGCTTAGTTGGGGGGCAGTACTTC
few	TRBV19	TRBJ2-2	.	CASTLALARTGELFF	TGTGCCAGTACTCTGGCACTAGCAAGGACCGGGGAGCTGTTTTTT
.	TRBV5-4	TRBJ2-2	TRBD2	CASSPTSDTANTGELFF	TGTGCCAGCAGCCCTACTAGCGATACGGCGAACACCGGGGAGCTGTTTTTT
.	TRBV7-8	TRBJ2-5	TRBD2	CASSTSGKETQYF	TGTGCCAGCAGCACTAGCGGAAAAGAGACCCAGTACTTC
.	TRBV6-1	TRBJ1-5	TRBD1	CASSERLDRANQPQHF	TGTGCCAGCAGTGAAAGGTTGGACAGGGCAAATCAGCCCCAGCATTTT
.	TRBV27	TRBJ1-2	.	CASSSLFALGYGYTF	TGTGCCAGCAGTTCCTTGTTCGCCCTGGGCTACGGCTACACCTTC
few	TRBV4-1	TRBJ2-1	.	CASSQGLGRYNEQFF	TGCGCCAGCAGCCAAGGACTAGGCCGGTACAATGAGCAGTTCTTC
.	TRBV5-4	TRBJ2-3	.	CASSGVQREAGDTQYF	TGTGCCAGCAGTGGGGTTCAGAGGGAGGCCGGGGATACGCAGTATTTT
.	TRBV7-3	TRBJ2-3	.	CASSLSSGYPDTQYF	TGTGCCAGCAGCTTAAGCAGCGGGTACCCAGATACGCAGTATTTT
.	TRBV7-2	TRBJ2-7	.	CASSPSSGLTYEQYF	TGTGCCAGCAGCCCGAGTAGCGGACTGACCTACGAGCAGTACTTC
.	TRBV6-6	TRBJ1-3	.	CASSYDHSEGNTIYF	TGTGCCAGCAGTTACGATCACAGTGAAGGAAACACCATATATTTT
.	TRBV28	TRBJ2-7	TRBD1	CASSQAGGSYEQYF	TGTGCCAGCAGCCAAGCAGGGGGCTCCTACGAGCAGTACTTC
.	TRBV6-1	TRBJ2-7	.	CASSAIFYEQYF	TGTGCCAGCAGTGCTATATTTTACGAGCAGTACTTC
.	TRBV5-1	TRBJ2-2	.	CASSLGGRLNTGELFF	TGCGCCAGCAGCTTGGGAGGGAGGCTTAACACCGGGGAGCTGTTTTTT
.	TRBV19	TRBJ1-4	.	CASSIDLGNEKLFF	TGTGCCAGTAGTATAGATCTCGGTAATGAAAAACTGTTTTTT
.	TRBV10-1	TRBJ2-3	.	CASSESQSTDTQYF	TGCGCCAGCAGTGAGAGTCAGAGCACAGATACGCAGTATTTT
.	TRBV5-1	TRBJ2-1	.	CASSLGFRDEQFF	TGCGCCAGCAGCTTGGGGTTTAGGGATGAGCAGTTCTTC
once	TRBV11-2	TRBJ2-5	TRBD1	CASSYGTGQGETQYF	TGTGCCAGCAGCTACGGGACAGGGCAGGGGGAGACCCAGTACTTC
.	TRBV18	TRBJ2-1	TRBD2	CASGGTSGTHEQFF	TGTGCCAGCGGTGGGACTAGCGGGACCCATGAGCAGTTCTTC
.	TRBV4-2	TRBJ2-2	.	CASSPAVGGGGTGELFF	TGTGCCAGCAGCCCCGCCGTGGGCGGAGGCGGGACCGGGGAGCTGTTTTTT
.	TRBV25-1	TRBJ1-1	.	CASRLDTEAFF	TGTGCCAGCAGGCTTGACACTGAAGCTTTCTTT
.	TRBV28	TRBJ2-1	.	CASSLGGTYNEQFF	TGTGCCAGCAGTTTGGGTGGGACCTACAATGAGCAGTTCTTC
.	TRBV4-1	TRBJ2-3	.	CASSQDTLADTQYF	TGCGCCAGCAGCCAAGATACGTTAGCAGATACGCAGTATTTT
.	TRBV5-1	TRBJ2-7	.	CASSLRYSDQYEQYF	TGCGCCAGCAGCCTAAGGTATAGCGATCAATACGAGCAGTACTTC
.	TRBV5-1	TRBJ2-7	TRBD1	CASSLAFFSGTGGLYEQYF	TGCGCCAGCAGCTTGGCCTTTTTCTCGGGAACAGGGGGTCTTTACGAGCAGTACTTC
.	TRBV27	TRBJ2-7	TRBD2	CASSRTGTSVSYGQYF	TGTGCCAGCAGTAGAACCGGGACTAGCGTATCTTACGGGCAGTACTTC
.	TRBV6-5	TRBJ1-1	.	CASSYGTRAFF	TGTGCCAGCAGTTACGGGACAAGAGCTTTCTTT